Shown below are 21 T cell receptor beta chains from a single sample sequenced in a study of blood T cell repertoires in COVID-19. TCRdb's copy holds only in-frame clones and misses some; the assay was immunoSEQ multiplex PCR. The table has approximately 140,000 clones, more than 75% seen once. The sequencing input was peripheral blood. These receptors came from a man between 60 and 75 years old with active or convalescent COVID-19.

On this clone itself: Mismatch with germline at one junction end may stem from a read error. The rearrangement uses TRBV7-2 and TRBJ1-1; 7 positions agree with TRBD1. The CDR3 sequence is 12 residues long. The germline gives CDR1 SGHTA, CDR2 FQGNSA. CDR3 nucleotide sequence: TGTGCCAGCAGCCTAGCCGGACAGGCGGCTTTCTTT. Its translation is CASSLAGQAAFF.

This chain links TRBV6-4 with TRBJ2-7, with 7 bases that match TRBD1. The V and J ends lost 11 bases and 0 bases, in that order; junction bases with no gene match: 7. There are 13 residues in the CDR3. In germline, CDR1 is MRHNA, CDR2 SNTAGT. The CDR3 DNA reads TGTGCCGCACGGACAGGCGGCTCCTACGAGCAGTACTTC. Translation: CAARTGGSYEQYF.

The rearrangement links TRBV19 to TRBJ1-5; D remains unclear. The CDR3 has 12 amino acids. The germline V gene encodes CDR1 LNHDA and CDR2 SQIVND (reference sequence). Trimming pared 5 bases from V and 9 bases from J, leaving 11 bases between. CDR3 region: CASSPDTRPQHF. The CDR3 DNA reads TGTGCCAGTAGTCCCGACACCCGGCCCCAGCATTTT.

The CDR3 protein is CASSLAPLLASNEQFF. The CDR3 nucleotides read TGCGCCAGCAGCTTGGCCCCCTTACTAGCAAGCAATGAGCAGTTCTTC. This chain connects TRBV5-1 to TRBJ2-1; D might be TRBD2 (6 bases). Trimming left V 0 bases short and J 6 bases short, with 16 bases between. Germline loops: CDR1 SGHRS, CDR2 YFSETQ. The CDR3 is 16 residues long.

The chain couples TRBV29-1 to TRBJ2-7; 8 nucleotides align to TRBD1. V lost 7 bases to trimming and J lost 3 bases; unmatched junction nucleotides: 11. The germline V gene has CDR1 SQVTM and CDR2 ANQGSEA. The length of the CDR3 is 14 residues. CDR3 DNA: TGCAGCGCCGCCGGGACAGGTCAACTCTACGAGCAGTACTTC. Its protein product is CSAAGTGQLYEQYF.

The chain uses TRBV4-3 and TRBJ1-2; D is unresolved. V dropped 0 bases and J dropped 5 bases, with 19 bases sitting between them. Germline loops: CDR1 LGHNA, CDR2 YSLEER. The CDR3 runs to 17 residues. CDR3 bases: TGCGCCAGCAGCCAAGATCTGAGGGAACGCCTTTCGTATGGCTACACCTTC. Protein sequence: CASSQDLRERLSYGYTF.

This sequence joins TRBV2 and TRBJ2-3, with TRBD1 identical over 11 bases. CDR3 length equals 17 residues. V lost 10 bases, J lost 2 bases, and 14 bases stayed unmatched. Germline lookup yields CDR1 SNHLY and CDR2 FYNNEI. The chain's CDR3 is CAIGGVRTGGPTDTQYF. Written as DNA, the CDR3 is TGTGCCATAGGGGGGGTCCGGACAGGGGGCCCCACAGATACGCAGTATTTT.

The chain carries TRBV3-1 (or the pseudogene TRBV3-2) and TRBJ2-4; D is possibly TRBD2 (6 bases). The V end lost 4 bases, the J end lost 0 bases, and 16 bases lay between the germline ends. CDR3 length equals 17 residues. Germline CDR1 reads LGHDT; CDR2 reads YNNKEL (reference sequence). The CDR3 bases are TGTGCCAGCAGCCCCCTTTTTCAAGCGGGAGCCAAAAACATTCAGTACTTC. It specifies CASSPLFQAGAKNIQYF.

The chain is built from TRBV5-4 and TRBJ1-3, with no clear D. The V gene's germline CDR1 is SGHNT and CDR2 YYREEE (reference sequence). Trimming left V 4 bases short and J 8 bases short, with 13 bases between. The CDR3 spans 13 residues. CDR3 residues: CASSPGPGDTIYF. DNA for the CDR3: TGTGCCAGCAGCCCAGGCCCGGGAGACACCATATATTTT.

The rearrangement joins TRBV3-1 (or the pseudogene TRBV3-2) to TRBJ1-5, with D maybe TRBD1 (5 bases). In germline, CDR1 is LGHDT, CDR2 YNNKEL (reference sequence). The CDR3 is made up of 17 amino acids. The germline V and J ends were trimmed by 0 bases and 2 bases, with 14 bases remaining between them. CDR3 region: CASSQESGGVGNQPQHF. The DNA of the CDR3 is TGTGCCAGCAGCCAAGAATCGGGAGGGGTTGGCAATCAGCCCCAGCATTTT.

The chain employs TRBV7-2 and TRBJ2-7, with TRBD1 matching over 8 bases. The CDR3 is made up of 14 amino acids. Germline values: CDR1 SGHTA, CDR2 FQGNSA. Trimming cost V 5 bases and J 3 bases; bases outside gene matches: 6. The CDR3: CASSQGAFNYEQYF. CDR3 nucleotide sequence: TGTGCCAGCAGCCAGGGGGCGTTTAACTACGAGCAGTACTTC.

This clone turned up a few times. V and J are TRBV12-3 or TRBV12-4 and TRBJ1-2, with D possibly being TRBD1 (6 bases). The CDR3 covers 13 residues. With 4 bases removed from V and 4 bases from J, the gap between germline ends came to 10 bases. The CDR3: CASSSRTVYGYTF. For the CDR3, the DNA is TGTGCCAGCAGTTCCCGGACAGTCTATGGCTACACCTTC.

The CDR3 sequence: CASSLGRRGNPYEQYF. The CDR3 coding sequence is TGCGCCAGCAGCTTGGGTCGTAGGGGAAATCCCTACGAGCAGTACTTC. The V call is TRBV5-1, the J call TRBJ2-7; the D gene is possibly TRBD1 (5 bases). Germline CDR1 is SGHRS and CDR2 is YFSETQ. Trimming stripped 0 bases from V and 2 bases from J, with 15 bases between. This CDR3 comprises 16 residues.

The V gene is TRBV4-1, the J gene TRBJ2-7, with D perhaps matching TRBD2 (6 bases). CDR3 length: 14 amino acids. Trimming took off 1 base at V and 7 bases at J, with 14 bases between the two ends. Germline V gene sequence: CDR1 MGHRA, CDR2 YSYEKL. This CDR3 is CASSQGLVTGEQYF. The CDR3 DNA reads TGCGCCAGCAGCCAAGGACTAGTAACGGGTGAGCAGTACTTC.

V is TRBV6-2 or TRBV6-3 and J is TRBJ2-7, with D possibly matching TRBD2 (5 bases). The V end lost 3 bases, the J end lost 2 bases, and 11 bases lay between the germline ends. Germline lookup yields CDR1 MNHEY and CDR2 SVGEGT. This CDR3 has 14 amino acids. CDR3 protein: CASSYSDFPYEQYF. The CDR3 DNA sequence: TGTGCCAGCAGTTATTCGGACTTCCCCTACGAGCAGTACTTC.

In its sample, this clone was seen once. J is TRBJ2-1 and V is TRBV2; 8 bases align to TRBD1. Per the germline V gene, CDR1 is SNHLY and CDR2 is FYNNEI. The CDR3 loop spans 13 amino acids. V gave up 8 bases and J gave up 6 bases; unmatched junction bases: 6. DNA for the CDR3: TGTGCCAGCGTCCGGGACAGGACCAATGAGCAGTTCTTC. This codes for CASVRDRTNEQFF.

The rearrangement links TRBV5-1 to TRBJ2-1, with 7 nucleotides matching TRBD2. V lost 0 bases, J lost 14 bases, and 2 bases stayed unmatched. CDR3 size: 11 residues. The germline CDR1 and CDR2 sequences are SGHRS and YFSETQ. Here the CDR3 DNA reads TGCGCCAGCAGCTTGGACGGGGGGAAGTTCTTC. As protein: CASSLDGGKFF.

The CDR3 region has the DNA TGTGCCAGCTCTCCGGACAGGAAGATGGGCTACACCTTC. Its translation is CASSPDRKMGYTF. The chain links TRBV18 to TRBJ1-2; 7 nucleotides agree with TRBD1. The V segment lost 6 bases and the J segment 8 bases; nucleotides outside the gene matches: 9. From germline, CDR1 is KGHSH and CDR2 LQKENI. The CDR3 is made up of 13 amino acids.

This chain uses TRBV21-1 with TRBJ2-3; TRBD2, as called in the table, went unchecked against the DNA. TRBV21-1 is a pseudogene segment. This CDR3 has 23 residues. CDR3 loop: CASSKIAYAVRLAGGPGADTQYF. CDR3 nucleotide sequence: TGTGCCAGCAGCAAAATAGCTTATGCAGTCCGGCTAGCGGGAGGGCCAGGTGCAGATACGCAGTATTTT.

This clone has a single count. The chain joins TRBV9 to TRBJ2-3; 13 bases agree with TRBD2. Germline V CDR1 and CDR2: SGDLS, YYNGEE. The CDR3 spans 18 residues. The V and J ends lost 2 bases and 0 bases, in that order; junction bases with no gene match: 6. CDR3 amino acids: CASSVGLGLAGSTDTQYF. CDR3 DNA: TGTGCCAGCAGCGTCGGCCTGGGACTAGCGGGAAGCACAGATACGCAGTATTTT.

This chain's CDR3 is CASSPIMSGYEQYF. The CDR3 DNA is TGTGCCAGCAGCCCTATAATGTCCGGCTACGAGCAGTACTTC. The V call is TRBV13, the J call TRBJ2-7, with D uncertain. V was clipped by 5 bases and J by 3 bases, with 14 bases between them. The CDR3 has 14 residues. The V gene's germline CDR1 is PRHDT and CDR2 FYEKMQ (reference sequence).